The 3 T cell receptor beta chains listed next were all sequenced from one sample in a study of beta chain features in type 1 diabetes. Their antigens remain unidentified. Study results and limitations: Moderately but significantly shorter TCRB CDR3s were found in Type 1 diabetes patients in all four CD4+ subsets.

What was sequenced were expressed TCRB transcripts, since all of the isolated RNA had been reverse transcribed. Measured with immunoSEQ multiplex PCR; TCRdb has only the in-frame clones, and not every one. The repertoire holds about 180,000 clones, with 6% to 9% as singletons. Sample: central memory CD4+ T cells from blood. Every receptor here comes from a man aged 18 to 29 with type 1 diabetes.

A few counts support this clone. This chain joins TRBV7-2 and TRBJ2-3, with 12 bases matching TRBD2. CDR3 length: 17 amino acids. Germline loops: CDR1 SGHTA, CDR2 FQGNSA. V lost 1 base, J lost 6 bases, and 8 bases stayed unmatched. The CDR3 region has the DNA TGTGCCAGCAGCTTAGAGGCTAGCGGGGGGGCAAGGGATACGCAGTATTTT. Encoded protein: CASSLEASGGARDTQYF.

The rearrangement links TRBV10-2 to TRBJ2-2; D possibly corresponds to TRBD1 (6 bases). The germline CDR1 and CDR2 sequences are WSHSY and SAAADI. V lost 7 bases and J lost 5, with 14 bases in between. CDR3 size: 14 residues. As DNA, the CDR3 is TGCGCCAGCATCAGGGGAAGTCTTACCGGGGAGCTGTTTTTT. This sequence encodes CASIRGSLTGELFF.

V usage is TRBV7-2 and J usage is TRBJ2-2; 8 bases fit TRBD1. The V gene end was trimmed by 4 bases and the J gene end by 1 base; junction bases not matched to a gene: 2. Germline-derived CDR1 and CDR2 are SGHTA and FQGNSA. This CDR3 contains 15 residues. CDR3 bases: TGTGCCAGCAGCTCCGGGACAGGGAACACCGGGGAGCTGTTTTTT. The encoded protein is CASSSGTGNTGELFF.